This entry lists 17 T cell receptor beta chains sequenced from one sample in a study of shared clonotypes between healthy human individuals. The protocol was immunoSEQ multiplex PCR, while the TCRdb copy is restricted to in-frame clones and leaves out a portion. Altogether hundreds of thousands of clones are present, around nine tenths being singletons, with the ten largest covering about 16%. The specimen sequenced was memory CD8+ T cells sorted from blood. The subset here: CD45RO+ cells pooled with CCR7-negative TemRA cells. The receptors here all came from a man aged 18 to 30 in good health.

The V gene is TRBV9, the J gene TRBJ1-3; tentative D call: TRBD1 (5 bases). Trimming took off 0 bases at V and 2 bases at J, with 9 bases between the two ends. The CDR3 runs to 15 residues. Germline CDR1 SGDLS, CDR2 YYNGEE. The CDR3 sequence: CASSVDPGTGNTIYF. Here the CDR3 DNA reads TGTGCCAGCAGCGTAGATCCAGGGACTGGAAACACCATATATTTT.

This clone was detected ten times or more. CDR3 residues: CAISEEILYEQYF. DNA of the CDR3: TGTGCCATCAGTGAGGAGATCCTATACGAGCAGTACTTC. J is TRBJ2-7 and V is TRBV10-3; no reliable D call. Germline values: CDR1 ENHRY, CDR2 SYGVKD. Trimming cost V 2 bases and J 4 bases, with 9 bases left between them. The CDR3 runs to 13 residues.

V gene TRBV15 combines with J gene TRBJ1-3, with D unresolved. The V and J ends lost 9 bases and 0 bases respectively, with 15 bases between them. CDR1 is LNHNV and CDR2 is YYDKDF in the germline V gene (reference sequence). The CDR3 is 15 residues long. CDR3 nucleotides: TGTGCCACAGAATTAGACAAGAGCTCTGGAAACACCATATATTTT. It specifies CATELDKSSGNTIYF.

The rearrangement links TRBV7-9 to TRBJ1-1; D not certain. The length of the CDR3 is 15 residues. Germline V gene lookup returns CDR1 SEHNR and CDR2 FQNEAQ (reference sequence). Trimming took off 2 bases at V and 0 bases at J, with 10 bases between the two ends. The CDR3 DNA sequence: TGTGCCAGCAGCTTAAGTGAGAGGATGAACACTGAAGCTTTCTTT. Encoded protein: CASSLSERMNTEAFF.

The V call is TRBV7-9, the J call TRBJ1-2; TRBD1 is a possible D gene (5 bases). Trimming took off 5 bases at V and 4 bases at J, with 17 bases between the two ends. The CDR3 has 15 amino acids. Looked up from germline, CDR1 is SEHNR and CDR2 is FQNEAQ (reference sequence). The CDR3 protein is CASSPTWTGGYGYTF. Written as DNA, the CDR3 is TGTGCCAGCAGCCCAACGTGGACCGGGGGCTATGGCTACACCTTC.

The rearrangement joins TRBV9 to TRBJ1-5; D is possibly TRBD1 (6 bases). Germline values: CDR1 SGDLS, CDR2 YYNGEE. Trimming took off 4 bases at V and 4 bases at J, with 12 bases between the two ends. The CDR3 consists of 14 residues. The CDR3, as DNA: TGTGCCAGCAGCACCTCGGGGGCAAATCAGCCCCAGCATTTT. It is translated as CASSTSGANQPQHF.

The CDR3 DNA follows: TGTGCCGGCCGTGGGTGGGGGCATACCTCCTACGAGCAGTACTTC. Protein sequence: CAGRGWGHTSYEQYF. This sequence joins TRBV6-5 and TRBJ2-7; possible D gene TRBD1, 6 bases. Germline V gene sequence: CDR1 MNHEY, CDR2 SVGAGI. The ends were cut back, 11 bases at V and 0 bases at J, with 20 bases in the middle. There are 15 residues in the CDR3.

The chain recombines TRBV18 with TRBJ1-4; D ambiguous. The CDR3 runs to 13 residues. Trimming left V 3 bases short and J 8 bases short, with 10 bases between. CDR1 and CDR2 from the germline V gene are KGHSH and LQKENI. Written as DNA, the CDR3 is TGTGCCAGCTCACCCCTCTTTAGGGAAAAACTGTTTTTT. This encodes CASSPLFREKLFF.

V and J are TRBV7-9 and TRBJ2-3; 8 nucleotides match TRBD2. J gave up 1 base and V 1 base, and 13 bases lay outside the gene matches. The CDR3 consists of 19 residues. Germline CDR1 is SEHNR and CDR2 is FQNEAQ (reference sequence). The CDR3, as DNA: TGTGCCAGCAGCTTAGGGCTAGCGGGTAACACGCTGGGCACAGATACGCAGTATTTT. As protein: CASSLGLAGNTLGTDTQYF.

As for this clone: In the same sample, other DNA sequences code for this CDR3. The DNA of the CDR3 is TGTGCCAGCAGCGTCGGGACTGGTCCCTACGAGCAGTACTTC. It specifies CASSVGTGPYEQYF. The V gene is TRBV9, the J gene TRBJ2-7; weak D call: TRBD2 (6 bases). The CDR3 totals 14 residues. V was cut by 2 bases and J by 2 bases, with 11 bases left in between. CDR1 SGDLS and CDR2 YYNGEE come from the germline V gene.

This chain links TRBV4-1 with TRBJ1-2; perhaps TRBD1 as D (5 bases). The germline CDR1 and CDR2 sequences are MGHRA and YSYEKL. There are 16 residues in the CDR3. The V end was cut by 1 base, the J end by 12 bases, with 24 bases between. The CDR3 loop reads CASSQGRALGRTGHTF. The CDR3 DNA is TGCGCCAGCAGCCAAGGTCGGGCTCTAGGGAGAACGGGGCACACCTTC.

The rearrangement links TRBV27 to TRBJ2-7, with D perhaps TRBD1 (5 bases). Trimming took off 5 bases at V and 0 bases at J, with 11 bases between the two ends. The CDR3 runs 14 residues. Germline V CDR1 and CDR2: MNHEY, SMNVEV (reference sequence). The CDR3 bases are TGTGCCAGCAGTCCCCTGGACAACTCCTACGAGCAGTACTTC. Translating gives CASSPLDNSYEQYF.

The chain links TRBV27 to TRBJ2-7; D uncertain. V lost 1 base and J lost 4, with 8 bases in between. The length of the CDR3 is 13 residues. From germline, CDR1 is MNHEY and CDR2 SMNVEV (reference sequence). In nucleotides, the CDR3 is TGTGCCAGCAGTTTATTGGTCGGTTACGAGCAGTACTTC. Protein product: CASSLLVGYEQYF.

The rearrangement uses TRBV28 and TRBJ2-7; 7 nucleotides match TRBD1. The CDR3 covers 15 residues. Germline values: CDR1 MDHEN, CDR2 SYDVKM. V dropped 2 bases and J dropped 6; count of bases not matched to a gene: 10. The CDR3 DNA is TGTGCCAGCAGTTTACCGGGACAGCTTCCCCTCGAGCAGTACTTC. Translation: CASSLPGQLPLEQYF.

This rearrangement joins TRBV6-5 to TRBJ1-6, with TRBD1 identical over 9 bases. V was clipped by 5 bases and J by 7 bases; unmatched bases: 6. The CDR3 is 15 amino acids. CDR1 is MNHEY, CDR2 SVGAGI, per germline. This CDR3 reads CASSIGDRDNSPLHF. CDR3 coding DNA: TGTGCCAGCAGTATTGGGGACAGGGACAATTCACCCCTCCACTTT.

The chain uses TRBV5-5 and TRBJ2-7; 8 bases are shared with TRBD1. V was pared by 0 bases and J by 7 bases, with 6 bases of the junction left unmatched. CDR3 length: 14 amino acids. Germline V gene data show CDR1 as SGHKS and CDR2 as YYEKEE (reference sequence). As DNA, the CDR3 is TGTGCCAGCAGCTTGGCCCAGGGGGCTGGTGAGCAGTACTTC. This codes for CASSLAQGAGEQYF.

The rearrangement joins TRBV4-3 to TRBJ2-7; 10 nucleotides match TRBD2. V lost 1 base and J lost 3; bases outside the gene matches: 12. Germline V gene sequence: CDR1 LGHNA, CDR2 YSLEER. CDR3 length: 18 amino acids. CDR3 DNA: TGCGCCAGCAGCCAAGCTCTTCTTGCAGCGGGAGGGCGCTACGAGCAGTACTTC. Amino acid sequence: CASSQALLAAGGRYEQYF.